Below, 26 T cell receptor beta chains from the same sample are listed, as sequenced in a study of T cell responses to AZD1222 COVID-19 vaccine (dated by TCRdb to about 2021). The time point label of this sample denotes: baseline before first vaccination. Receptors were amplified or captured by the immunoSEQ multiplex PCR assay. Not all clones reach the TCRdb copy of this immuneACCESS table, which keeps in-frame sequences only. Checked studies attribute under half of the gap to unresolved V genes and leave the rest unexplained. In all, the sample holds 150,000 to 200,000 clones, and approximately 92% of those were seen once. The ten largest clones take up about 10% of the sample. Sequencing was performed on peripheral blood, taken on day 0 of AZD1222 vaccination. The receptor set was obtained from an adult in good health.

The chain couples TRBV5-8 to TRBJ1-6, with no clear D. V lost 1 base and J 9 bases, leaving 8 bases between the germline ends. Germline V gene lookup returns CDR1 SGHTS and CDR2 YDEGEE. The CDR3 consists of 13 residues. CDR3 amino acids: CASSLSGSSPLHF. The CDR3, as DNA: TGTGCCAGCAGCTTGTCAGGCAGTTCACCCCTCCACTTT.

The gene calls are TRBV28 and TRBJ1-4; 9 positions agree with TRBD1. CDR1 is MDHEN and CDR2 is SYDVKM in the germline V gene. This CDR3 is 17 amino acids long. J gave up 2 bases and V 4 bases, and 8 bases lay outside the gene matches. The CDR3 spells CASSSSGTGFTNEKLFF. The CDR3 bases are TGTGCCAGCAGTTCCTCCGGGACAGGGTTTACTAATGAAAAACTGTTTTTT.

The J gene is TRBJ1-6, the V gene TRBV18; perhaps TRBD1 as D (5 bases). Germline V CDR1 and CDR2: KGHSH, LQKENI. The CDR3 covers 15 residues. Trimming left V 8 bases short and J 5 bases short, with 16 bases between. The CDR3 is CASSLRDRNNSPLHF. DNA of the CDR3: TGTGCCAGCAGCTTGAGGGACCGAAATAATTCACCCCTCCACTTT.

This chain links TRBV4-3 with TRBJ1-3; no clear D gene. This CDR3 spans 15 amino acids. Between the trimmed V and J ends, which lost 3 bases and 2 bases, there was a span of 11 bases. Germline assignment: CDR1 LGHNA and CDR2 YSLEER. Here the CDR3 reads CASSQTTDPGNTIYF. CDR3 DNA sequence: TGCGCCAGCAGCCAGACGACTGACCCTGGAAACACCATATATTTT.

This sequence joins TRBV6-5 and TRBJ1-3; D gene ambiguous. The CDR3 runs 13 residues. CDR1 and CDR2 from the germline V gene are MNHEY and SVGAGI. V gave up 5 bases and J gave up 0 bases, with 5 bases separating them. CDR3 amino acids: CASSTNSGNTIYF. CDR3 bases: TGTGCCAGCAGTACAAACTCTGGAAACACCATATATTTT.

V usage is TRBV27 and J usage is TRBJ2-7, with D perhaps TRBD1 (6 bases). Per germline, CDR1 MNHEY and CDR2 SMNVEV (reference sequence). The CDR3 extends over 14 amino acids. Trimming took 6 bases from V and 2 from J, leaving 14 bases between them. The CDR3 reads CASRPTGSPYEQYF. The DNA of the CDR3 is TGTGCCAGCAGGCCAACAGGGTCCCCCTACGAGCAGTACTTC.

The V call is TRBV7-9, the J call TRBJ1-4, with 9 nucleotides matching TRBD1. V lost 5 bases to trimming and J lost 6 bases; unmatched junction nucleotides: 4. This CDR3 is 14 amino acids long. CDR1 SEHNR and CDR2 FQNEAQ come from the germline V gene (reference sequence). CDR3 DNA: TGTGCCAGCAGCCCCGGGACAGGGCATGAAAAACTGTTTTTT. This encodes CASSPGTGHEKLFF.

The V call is TRBV9, the J call TRBJ1-6; no clear D gene. Trimming shortened V by 0 bases and J by 10 bases, and 14 bases separated the two germline ends. The CDR3 is 15 amino acids. Germline assignment: CDR1 SGDLS and CDR2 YYNGEE. CDR3 sequence reads: CASSVGPDIASPLHF. The DNA of the CDR3 is TGTGCCAGCAGCGTAGGGCCTGACATCGCCTCACCCCTCCACTTT.

This clone turned up a few times. The chain employs TRBV7-9 and TRBJ1-1, with D possibly TRBD1 on 5 matching bases. This CDR3 is built from 14 residues. Germline CDR1 and CDR2: SEHNR and FQNEAQ (reference sequence). V lost 0 bases and J lost 4, with 9 bases in between. The DNA for the CDR3 is TGTGCCAGCAGCTTAGCCTCGGGGGGCACTGAAGCTTTCTTT. It specifies CASSLASGGTEAFF.

In DNA form, the CDR3 reads TGTGCCACCAGCAATGGGCCTTCTTATGGCTACACCTTC. This codes for CATSNGPSYGYTF. This chain links TRBV15 with TRBJ1-2; D is undetermined. Deletions cut 4 bases from V and 5 bases from J, with 11 bases between. Germline assignment: CDR1 LNHNV and CDR2 YYDKDF (reference sequence). The CDR3 consists of 13 residues.

The chain has TRBV11-3 and TRBJ2-3; TRBD2 might be the D (5 bases). The V end lost 1 base, the J end lost 0 bases, and 5 bases lay between the germline ends. The CDR3 sequence is 14 residues long. Germline lookup yields CDR1 SGHNT and CDR2 YENEEA. CDR3 amino acids: CASSLAGSTDTQYF. The CDR3 DNA reads as TGTGCCAGCAGCTTAGCGGGAAGCACAGATACGCAGTATTTT.

The genes are TRBV7-3 and TRBJ1-1, with TRBD1 identical over 9 bases. Germline V gene sequence: CDR1 SGHTA, CDR2 FQGTGA. V was clipped by 4 bases and J by 4 bases; unmatched bases: 4. The CDR3 spans 14 residues. CDR3 amino acids: CASSSTGGSTEAFF. The CDR3 DNA follows: TGTGCCAGCAGCTCGACAGGGGGGAGCACTGAAGCTTTCTTT.

This clone has only one observation. This sequence joins TRBV6-5 and TRBJ1-6; the D is unclear. The CDR3 totals 13 residues. Trimming shortened V by 2 bases and J by 10 bases, and 9 bases separated the two germline ends. Germline assignment: CDR1 MNHEY and CDR2 SVGAGI. CDR3 protein: CASSYRGFSPLHF. CDR3 nucleotides: TGTGCCAGCAGTTACCGGGGTTTCTCACCCCTCCACTTT.

This chain uses TRBV2 with TRBJ2-7; 8 nucleotides match TRBD1. Germline CDR1 reads SNHLY; CDR2 reads FYNNEI. CDR3 length: 16 amino acids. V lost 3 bases and J lost 4; bases outside the gene matches: 11. CDR3 DNA: TGTGCCAGCAGTGAGATGTGGGCGACAGGGGTATACGAGCAGTACTTC. It translates to CASSEMWATGVYEQYF.

The rearrangement uses TRBV2 and TRBJ2-5; D is uncertain. The V and J ends lost 3 bases and 2 bases respectively, with 10 bases between them. Looked up from germline, CDR1 is SNHLY and CDR2 is FYNNEI. The CDR3 covers 14 residues. The CDR3 is CASSDVVQQETQYF. In DNA form, the CDR3 reads TGTGCCAGCAGTGACGTAGTACAACAAGAGACCCAGTACTTC.

The chain has TRBV9 and TRBJ1-5; D ambiguous. V dropped 0 bases and J dropped 0 bases, with 7 bases sitting between them. This CDR3 comprises 15 residues. Germline V CDR1 and CDR2: SGDLS, YYNGEE. As DNA, the CDR3 is TGTGCCAGCAGCGTAGGTCCTTATAGCAATCAGCCCCAGCATTTT. Residues: CASSVGPYSNQPQHF. The variable domain in full, completed from reference TRBV9 and TRBJ1-5, reads DSGVTQTPKHLITATGQRVTLRCSPRSGDLSVYWYQQSLDQGLQFLIQYYNGEERAKGNILERFSAQQFPDLHSELNLSSLELGDSALYFCASSVGPYSNQPQHFGDGTRLSIL.

This clone was counted a single time. V usage is TRBV20-1 and J usage is TRBJ1-1, with D uncertain. Per germline, CDR1 DFQATT and CDR2 SNEGSKA (reference sequence). Trimming cost V 3 bases and J 1 base, with 6 bases left between them. This CDR3 region has 12 residues. This CDR3 reads CSASRRNTEAFF. The CDR3, as DNA: TGCAGTGCTAGTCGTCGGAACACTGAAGCTTTCTTT.

CDR3 nucleotide sequence: TGTGCCACCACGTCACATTCCTACGAGCAGTACTTC. It specifies CATTSHSYEQYF. The V gene is TRBV6-5, the J gene TRBJ2-7; no clear D gene. The CDR3 is 12 amino acids. V lost 10 bases and J 1 base, leaving 11 bases between the germline ends. Germline V gives CDR1 MNHEY, CDR2 SVGAGI.

This chain connects TRBV20-1 to TRBJ2-1; D remains ambiguous. The V end was cut by 6 bases, the J end by 3 bases, with 18 bases between. The CDR3 consists of 15 residues. CDR1 and CDR2 from the germline V gene are DFQATT and SNEGSKA (reference sequence). DNA of the CDR3: TGCAGTGCAAGTCCGGACGCCCGTGGCTACAATGAGCAGTTCTTC. Translating it yields CSASPDARGYNEQFF.

This clone was counted between two and nine times. CDR3 nucleotides: TGTGCCAGCAGCGAGGACGGCACTGAAGCTTTCTTT. Amino acid sequence: CASSEDGTEAFF. The rearrangement links TRBV2 to TRBJ1-1; D gene ambiguous. Trimming stripped 6 bases from V and 4 bases from J, with 9 bases between. The CDR3 spans 12 residues. Germline V CDR1 and CDR2: SNHLY, FYNNEI.

V usage is TRBV5-1 and J usage is TRBJ1-4; a possible D gene is TRBD1 (5 bases). This CDR3 has 15 amino acids. Germline values: CDR1 SGHRS, CDR2 YFSETQ. V was shortened by 6 bases and J by 0 bases, with 12 bases between the two germline ends. CDR3 protein: CASTPQGSTNEKLFF. CDR3 bases: TGCGCCAGCACCCCGCAGGGATCAACTAATGAAAAACTGTTTTTT.

The V and J genes are TRBV20-1 and TRBJ1-2; no reliable D call. With 6 bases removed from V and 3 bases from J, the gap between germline ends came to 5 bases. The CDR3 totals 10 residues. Germline lookup yields CDR1 DFQATT and CDR2 SNEGSKA (reference sequence). The CDR3 bases are TGCAGTGCCTCCTACTATGGCTACACCTTC. Translating gives CSASYYGYTF.

The chain joins TRBV19 to TRBJ1-1; D perhaps matches TRBD1 (6 bases). This CDR3 spans 14 amino acids. Germline V gene data show CDR1 as LNHDA and CDR2 as SQIVND (reference sequence). Between the trimmed V and J ends, which lost 6 bases and 3 bases, there was a span of 14 bases. This CDR3 is CASSEGGWDTEAFF. The CDR3 bases are TGTGCCAGTAGCGAAGGGGGTTGGGACACTGAAGCTTTCTTT.

The DNA for the CDR3 is TGTGCCAGCAGCGACCGGGACGGATTTAACTATGGCTACACCTTC. Its translation is CASSDRDGFNYGYTF. The chain carries TRBV7-8 and TRBJ1-2; D might be TRBD1 (5 bases). The CDR3 has 15 amino acids. V gave up 5 bases and J gave up 1 base, with 14 bases separating them. Per the germline V gene, CDR1 is SGHVS and CDR2 is FQNEAQ.

This clone was seen once. The chain uses TRBV4-2 and TRBJ2-7; a weak D match, TRBD1 (6 bases). Germline V gene data show CDR1 as LGHNA and CDR2 as YNFKEQ. Trimming took off 1 base at V and 5 bases at J, with 18 bases between the two ends. The CDR3 runs to 16 residues. CDR3 sequence (DNA): TGTGCCAGCAGCCAAGGCCGGCTCACAGGGTTGGACGAGCAGTACTTC. It specifies CASSQGRLTGLDEQYF.

The CDR3: CASRVSPEAFF. CDR3 DNA: TGTGCCAGCAGAGTGAGCCCCGAAGCTTTCTTT. The chain recombines TRBV2 with TRBJ1-1; D not certain. Trimming removed 6 bases from V and 8 bases from J, with 10 bases in between. The germline gives CDR1 SNHLY, CDR2 FYNNEI. The CDR3 contains 11 residues.